A selection of T cell receptor beta chains follows, all from one sample in a study of T cell changes during pregnancy in multiple sclerosis. Using immunoSEQ multiplex PCR, the repertoire was profiled, and TCRdb retains in-frame clones only, with some absent. The sample includes more than 90,000 clones, 80% to 95% of them seen just once. Sample: peripheral blood, taken in the third trimester of pregnancy. The origin of the receptors is a female donor with multiple sclerosis, enrolled in a pregnancy study. The CDR3 runs from the conserved cysteine through the conserved F or W. D genes are given only for firm matches. The size field is filled for only some rows; it gives once, few, many or a size class.

D	V	size	J	CDR3	DNA
NA	TRBV27	NA	TRBJ2-7	CASSLARRGGSYEQYF	TGTGCCAGCAGTTTAGCGCGTAGGGGTGGCTCCTACGAGCAGTACTTC
TRBD1	TRBV7-6	NA	TRBJ1-2	CASSLGHRGYGYTF	TGTGCCAGCAGCTTAGGCCACAGGGGTTATGGCTACACCTTC
NA	TRBV5-4	NA	TRBJ2-7	CASSRPEGGEQYF	TGTGCCAGCAGCCGTCCCGAGGGAGGCGAGCAGTACTTC
NA	TRBV5-1	NA	TRBJ1-1	CASSLNQQGGHTEAFF	TGCGCCAGCAGCTTAAATCAACAGGGCGGGCACACTGAAGCTTTCTTT
TRBD2	TRBV5-1	NA	TRBJ2-3	CASSPGLVYSTDTQYF	TGCGCCAGCAGCCCCGGACTAGTGTATAGCACAGATACGCAGTATTTT
TRBD2	TRBV5-1	NA	TRBJ2-3	CASSPGTSGRGGDTQYF	TGCGCCAGCAGCCCCGGGACTAGCGGGAGAGGCGGGGATACGCAGTATTTT
TRBD1	TRBV19	once	TRBJ1-4	CASSSGTGNEKLFF	TGTGCCAGTAGCTCCGGGACAGGGAACGAAAAACTGTTTTTT
TRBD1	TRBV7-2	NA	TRBJ2-5	CASSLDRGLGETQYF	TGTGCCAGCAGCTTGGACAGGGGGCTGGGAGAGACCCAGTACTTC
NA	TRBV6-5	NA	TRBJ1-3	CASSYSQGASGNTIYF	TGTGCCAGCAGTTACTCACAGGGTGCCTCTGGAAACACCATATATTTT
NA	TRBV19	NA	TRBJ1-5	CASDFAVNNQPQHF	TGTGCCAGTGATTTCGCAGTTAACAATCAGCCCCAGCATTTT
TRBD1	TRBV5-5	NA	TRBJ2-3	CASSLGTGGLAQYF	TGTGCCAGCAGCTTAGGGACAGGGGGCTTGGCGCAGTATTTT
NA	TRBV10-1	NA	TRBJ1-2	CASSQGNYGYTF	TGCGCCAGCAGCCAGGGTAACTATGGCTACACCTTC
NA	TRBV30	NA	TRBJ2-5	CAWVGGRETQYF	TGTGCCTGGGTGGGGGGTAGAGAGACCCAGTACTTC